Following are 11 T cell receptor beta chains from one sample sequenced in a study of CD8+ T cells in alopecia areata. After isolation, RNA underwent reverse transcription to generate cDNA as the sequencing template. Produced via immunoSEQ multiplex PCR; TCRdb's table is partial and in-frame only. The table lists around 210,000 clones, less than 65% of them singletons. Treatment specified: oral pan-JAK inhibitor, 5-10 mg twice daily. Source: CD4+ T cells sorted from blood, taken at week 4, from a patient treated with tofacitinib. The receptors come from a human donor with alopecia areata.

The chain combines TRBV4-1 with TRBJ1-2; tentative D call: TRBD1 (5 bases). V dropped 1 base and J dropped 7 bases, with 13 bases sitting between them. The CDR3 spans 14 residues. From germline, CDR1 is MGHRA and CDR2 YSYEKL. This chain's CDR3 is CASSQGRDGGGYTF. CDR3 DNA: TGCGCCAGCAGCCAAGGCCGGGACGGGGGTGGCTACACCTTC.

This rearrangement joins TRBV4-3 to TRBJ2-5; D is unclear. The V end lost 4 bases, the J end lost 4 bases, and 13 bases lay between the germline ends. Germline assignment: CDR1 LGHNA and CDR2 YSLEER. This CDR3 contains 14 residues. In nucleotides, the CDR3 is TGCGCCAGCAGCCCCTTGGGTGGAAGAGAGACCCAGTACTTC. Its protein product is CASSPLGGRETQYF.

The chain couples TRBV7-2 to TRBJ1-1; a possible D gene is TRBD1 (5 bases). V was trimmed by 3 bases and J by 7 bases, leaving 18 bases between them. The germline CDR1 and CDR2 sequences are SGHTA and FQGNSA. This CDR3 comprises 15 residues. This CDR3 reads CASSFSPLQGGEAFF. DNA for the CDR3: TGTGCCAGCAGCTTTTCGCCCCTTCAGGGCGGTGAAGCTTTCTTT.

The chain joins TRBV18 to TRBJ1-3, with 7 bases matching TRBD1. V gave up 3 bases and J gave up 6 bases; unmatched junction bases: 11. This CDR3 spans 16 amino acids. CDR1 is KGHSH, CDR2 LQKENI, per germline. The CDR3 reads CASSPASRDSLNTIYF. The CDR3 DNA reads as TGTGCCAGCTCACCCGCTTCCCGGGACAGCCTAAACACCATATATTTT. Using reference TRBV18 and TRBJ1-3 for the parts outside the CDR3, the full variable domain is NAGVMQNPRHLVRRRGQEARLRCSPMKGHSHVYWYRQLPEEGLKFMVYLQKENIIDESGMPKERFSAEFPKEGPSILRIQQVVRGDSAAYFCASSPASRDSLNTIYFGEGSWLTVV.

This chain connects TRBV2 to TRBJ2-7, with a possible D match to TRBD1 (6 bases). V was trimmed by 8 bases and J by 0 bases, leaving 11 bases between them. The CDR3 sequence is 13 residues long. The V gene's germline CDR1 is SNHLY and CDR2 FYNNEI. The CDR3 nucleotides are TGTGCCAGCGGAACGGACAGCTCCTACGAGCAGTACTTC. This codes for CASGTDSSYEQYF.

This clone was detected a few times. The chain recombines TRBV5-1 with TRBJ2-7; D not resolved. CDR3 size: 14 residues. V lost 1 base and J lost 2, with 10 bases in between. The V gene's germline CDR1 is SGHRS and CDR2 YFSETQ. The chain's CDR3 is CASSLRTATYEQYF. The CDR3 nucleotides are TGCGCCAGCAGCTTGCGGACGGCAACCTACGAGCAGTACTTC. The full variable domain, completed using reference TRBV5-1 and TRBJ2-7, is KAGVTQTPRYLIKTRGQQVTLSCSPISGHRSVSWYQQTPGQGLQFLFEYFSETQRNKGNFPGRFSGRQFSNSRSEMNVSTLELGDSALYLCASSLRTATYEQYFGPGTRLTVT.

The sample holds one count of this clone. The genes are TRBV9 and TRBJ1-6, with D perhaps matching TRBD1 (6 bases). The CDR3 is made up of 15 amino acids. Germline assignment: CDR1 SGDLS and CDR2 YYNGEE. With 5 bases removed from V and 8 bases from J, the gap between germline ends came to 17 bases. For the CDR3, the DNA is TGTGCCAGCAGTGTCCTGGGTTCAGGGGATTCACCCCTCCACTTT. Residues: CASSVLGSGDSPLHF.

The chain has TRBV7-2 and TRBJ2-5, with 8 nucleotides matching TRBD2. The CDR3 loop spans 16 amino acids. Germline trimming cut 5 bases from V and 5 bases from J; bases unmatched to any gene: 13. Per the germline V gene, CDR1 is SGHTA and CDR2 is FQGNSA. CDR3 sequence (DNA): TGTGCCAGCAGCGCAATGGGGACTAGTTTATTGGAGACCCAGTACTTC. Encoded protein: CASSAMGTSLLETQYF.

Written as DNA, the CDR3 is TGTGCCAGCAGCTTGGGGGGACGTAGCTCCTACGAGCAGTACTTC. Protein product: CASSLGGRSSYEQYF. J is TRBJ2-7 and V is TRBV5-4; D may match TRBD1 or TRBD2 (5 bases each). V was cut by 0 bases and J by 0 bases, with 10 bases left in between. CDR1 is SGHNT and CDR2 is YYREEE in the germline V gene (reference sequence). The CDR3 is 15 amino acids.

The chain uses TRBV7-2 and TRBJ2-1; the match to TRBD2 covers 8 bases. Germline assignment: CDR1 SGHTA and CDR2 FQGNSA. The V and J ends lost 4 bases and 7 bases, in that order; junction bases with no gene match: 6. This CDR3 is built from 14 residues. The CDR3 spells CASSSLAVTNEQFF. In DNA form, the CDR3 reads TGTGCCAGCAGCTCACTAGCGGTTACTAATGAGCAGTTCTTC.

The chain couples TRBV2 to TRBJ2-6; the D is unclear. The CDR3 spans 15 residues. CDR1 SNHLY and CDR2 FYNNEI come from the germline V gene. V was clipped by 6 bases and J by 0 bases, with 9 bases between them. The CDR3 protein is CASRKESSGANVLTF. The CDR3 nucleotides read TGTGCCAGCAGGAAGGAGAGCTCTGGGGCCAACGTCCTGACTTTC.